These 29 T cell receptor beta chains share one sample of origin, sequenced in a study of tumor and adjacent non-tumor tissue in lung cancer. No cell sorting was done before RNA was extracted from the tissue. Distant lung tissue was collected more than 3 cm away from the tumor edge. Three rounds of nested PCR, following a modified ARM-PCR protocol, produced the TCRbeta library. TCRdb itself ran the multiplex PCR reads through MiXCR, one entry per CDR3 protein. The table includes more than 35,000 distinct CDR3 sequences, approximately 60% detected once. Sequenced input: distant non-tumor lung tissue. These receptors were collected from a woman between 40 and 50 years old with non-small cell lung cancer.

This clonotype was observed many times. The chain's CDR3 is CSAKGYIDPYNEQFF. CDR3 nucleotide sequence: TGCAGTGCTAAGGGCTACATCGACCCCTACAATGAGCAGTTCTTC. The chain uses TRBV20-1 and TRBJ2-1; D gene ambiguous. Per the germline V gene, CDR1 is DFQATT and CDR2 is SNEGSKA (reference sequence). The CDR3 is 15 residues long. Deletions cut 4 bases from V and 2 bases from J, with 15 bases between.

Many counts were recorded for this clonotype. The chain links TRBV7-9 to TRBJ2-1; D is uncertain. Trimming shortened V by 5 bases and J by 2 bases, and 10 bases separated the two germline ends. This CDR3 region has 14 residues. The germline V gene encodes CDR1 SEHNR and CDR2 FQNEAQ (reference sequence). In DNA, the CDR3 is TGTGCCAGCAGCCCTATTATAACCTACAATGAGCAGTTCTTC. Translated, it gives CASSPIITYNEQFF.

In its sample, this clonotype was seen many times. CDR3 DNA: TGTGCCAGCAGTGGTTCGAAGGAGGTCAATCAGCCCCAGCATTTT. It translates to CASSGSKEVNQPQHF. The chain combines TRBV6-1 with TRBJ1-5; unclear D gene. The germline V gene has CDR1 MNHNS and CDR2 SASEGT. Trimming shortened V by 4 bases and J by 3 bases, and 13 bases separated the two germline ends. The length of the CDR3 is 15 residues.

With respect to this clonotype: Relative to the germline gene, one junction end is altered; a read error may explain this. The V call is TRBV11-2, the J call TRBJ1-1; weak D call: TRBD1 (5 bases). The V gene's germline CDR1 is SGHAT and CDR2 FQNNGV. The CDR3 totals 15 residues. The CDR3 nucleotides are TGTGCCAGCAGCTTATTCCGACAGCTTCAGGCTGAAACTTCCTTT. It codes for CASSLFRQLQAETSF.

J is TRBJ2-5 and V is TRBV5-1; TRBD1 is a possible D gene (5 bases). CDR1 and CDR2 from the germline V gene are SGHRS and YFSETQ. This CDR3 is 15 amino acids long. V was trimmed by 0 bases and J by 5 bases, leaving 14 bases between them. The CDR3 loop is CASSLDPGPGETQYF. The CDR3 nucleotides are TGCGCCAGCAGCTTGGATCCAGGCCCAGGGGAGACCCAGTACTTC. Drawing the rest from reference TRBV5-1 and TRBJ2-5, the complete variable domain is KAGVTQTPRYLIKTRGQQVTLSCSPISGHRSVSWYQQTPGQGLQFLFEYFSETQRNKGNFPGRFSGRQFSNSRSEMNVSTLELGDSALYLCASSLDPGPGETQYFGPGTRLLVL.

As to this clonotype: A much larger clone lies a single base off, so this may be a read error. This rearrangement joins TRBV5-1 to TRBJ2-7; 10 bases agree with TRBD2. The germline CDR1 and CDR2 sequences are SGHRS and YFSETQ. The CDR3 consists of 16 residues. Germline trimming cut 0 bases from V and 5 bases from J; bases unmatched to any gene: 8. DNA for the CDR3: TGCGCCAGCAGCTTGGGAAGGCTAGCGGGGGTGCACGAGCAGTACTTC. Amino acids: CASSLGRLAGVHEQYF.

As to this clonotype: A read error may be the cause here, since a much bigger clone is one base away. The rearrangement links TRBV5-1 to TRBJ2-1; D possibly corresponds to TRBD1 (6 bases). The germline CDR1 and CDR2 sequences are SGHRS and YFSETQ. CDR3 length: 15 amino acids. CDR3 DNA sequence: TGCGCCAGCAGGGCCCCGGAACAGGGCCACAATGAGCAGCTCTTC. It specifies CASRAPEQGHNEQLF.

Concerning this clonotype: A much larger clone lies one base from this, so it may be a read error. The CDR3 sequence: CAISGPNGGLAGSSGQFF. DNA for the CDR3: TGTGCCATCAGTGGGCCGAACGGGGGACTAGCGGGGTCCTCTGGGCAGTTCTTC. This chain joins TRBV10-3 and TRBJ2-1; 13 bases line up with TRBD2. Trimming took 4 bases from V and 12 from J; bases not matched to a gene: 18. CDR3 length equals 18 residues. CDR1 is ENHRY and CDR2 is SYGVKD in the germline V gene.

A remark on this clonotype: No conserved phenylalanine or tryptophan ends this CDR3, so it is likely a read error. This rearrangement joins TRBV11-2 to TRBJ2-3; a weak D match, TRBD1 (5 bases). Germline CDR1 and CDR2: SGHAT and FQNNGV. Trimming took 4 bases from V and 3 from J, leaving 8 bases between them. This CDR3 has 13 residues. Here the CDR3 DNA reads TGTGCCAGCAGCTCTCAGGGAACAGATACGCAGTATTCT. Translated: CASSSQGTDTQYS.

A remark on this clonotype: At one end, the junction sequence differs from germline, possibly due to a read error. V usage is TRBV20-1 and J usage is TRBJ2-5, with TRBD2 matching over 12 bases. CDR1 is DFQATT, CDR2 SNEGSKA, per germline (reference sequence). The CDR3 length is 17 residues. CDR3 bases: TGCAGTGCTAGAGTACTAGCGGGGGGAGGGGGTCAAGAGACCCAATACTTC. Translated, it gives CSARVLAGGGGQETQYF.

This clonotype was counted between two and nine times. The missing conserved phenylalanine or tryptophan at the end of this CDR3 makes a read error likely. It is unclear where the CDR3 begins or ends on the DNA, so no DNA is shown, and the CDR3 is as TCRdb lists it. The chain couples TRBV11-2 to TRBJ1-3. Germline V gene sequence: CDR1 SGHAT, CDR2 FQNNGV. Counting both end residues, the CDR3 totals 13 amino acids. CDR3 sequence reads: CASSRASGNTVYL.

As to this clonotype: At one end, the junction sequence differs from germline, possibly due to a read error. The CDR3 bases are TGTGTCAGCAGCACGTTAGGGTCAGGGGAGCAGTACTTC. This translates into CVSSTLGSGEQYF. The chain is built from TRBV12-3 or TRBV12-4 and TRBJ2-7, with D tentatively TRBD1 (5 bases). The CDR3 length is 13 residues.

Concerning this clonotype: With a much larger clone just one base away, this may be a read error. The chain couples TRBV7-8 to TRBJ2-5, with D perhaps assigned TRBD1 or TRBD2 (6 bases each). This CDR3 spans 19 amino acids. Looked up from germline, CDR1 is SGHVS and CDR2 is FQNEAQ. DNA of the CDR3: TGTGCCGGCAGCTTAGATCCTCCCCCCCCGGGACAAGGAGGGGAGACCCAGTACTTC. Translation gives CAGSLDPPPPGQGGETQYF.

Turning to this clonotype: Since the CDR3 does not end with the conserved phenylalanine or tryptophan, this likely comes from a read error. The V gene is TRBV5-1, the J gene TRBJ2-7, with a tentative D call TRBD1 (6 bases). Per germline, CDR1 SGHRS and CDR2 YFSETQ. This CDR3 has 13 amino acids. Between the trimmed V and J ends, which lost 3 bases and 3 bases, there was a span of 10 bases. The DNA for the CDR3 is TGCGCCAGCAGCTACACAGGGAACTACGAGCAGTACATC. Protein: CASSYTGNYEQYI.

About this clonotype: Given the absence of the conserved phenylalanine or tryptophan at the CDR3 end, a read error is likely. CDR3 sequence reads: CASSLAGPVTDTQYL. DNA of the CDR3: TGTGCCAGCAGTTTAGCGGGACCTGTCACAGATACGCAGTATTTG. This chain joins TRBV12-3 or TRBV12-4 and TRBJ2-3, with D possibly called TRBD1 or TRBD2 (5 bases each). V was cut by 0 bases and J by 2 bases, with 9 bases left in between. CDR3 length: 15 residues.

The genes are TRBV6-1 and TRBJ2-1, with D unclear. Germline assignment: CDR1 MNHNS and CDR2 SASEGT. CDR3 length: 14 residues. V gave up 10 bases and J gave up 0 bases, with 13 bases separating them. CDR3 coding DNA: TGTGCCAACAGACTCTCCAGCTCCTACAATGAGCAGTTCTTC. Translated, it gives CANRLSSSYNEQFF.

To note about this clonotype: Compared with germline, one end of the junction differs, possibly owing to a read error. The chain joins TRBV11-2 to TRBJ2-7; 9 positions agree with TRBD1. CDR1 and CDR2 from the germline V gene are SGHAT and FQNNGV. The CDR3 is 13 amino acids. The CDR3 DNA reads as TGTGCCAGCAGCCCCCGGGACAGGGAACAGGCGGCTTTC. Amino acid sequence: CASSPRDREQAAF.

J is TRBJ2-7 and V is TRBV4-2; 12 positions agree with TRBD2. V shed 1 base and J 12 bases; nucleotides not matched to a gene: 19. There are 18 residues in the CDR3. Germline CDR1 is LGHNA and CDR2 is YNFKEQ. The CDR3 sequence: CASSQGYASGGATYVRYF. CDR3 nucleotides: TGTGCCAGCAGCCAAGGTTATGCTAGCGGGGGGGCTACCTACGTGCGGTACTTC.

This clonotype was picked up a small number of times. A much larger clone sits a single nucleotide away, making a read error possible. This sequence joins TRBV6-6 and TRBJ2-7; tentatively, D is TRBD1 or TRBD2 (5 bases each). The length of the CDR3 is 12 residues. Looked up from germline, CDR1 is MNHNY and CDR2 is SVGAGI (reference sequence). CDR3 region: CASTGKGYERYF. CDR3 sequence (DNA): TGTGCCAGCACGGGGAAGGGGTACGAGCGGTACTTC.

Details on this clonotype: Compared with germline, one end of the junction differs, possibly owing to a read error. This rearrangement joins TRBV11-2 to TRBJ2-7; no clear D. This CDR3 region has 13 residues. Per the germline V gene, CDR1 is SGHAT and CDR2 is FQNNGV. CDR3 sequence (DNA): TGTGCCGGCAGCCTTGGTCCGGCGAAGGAACAGTACTTC. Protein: CAGSLGPAKEQYF.

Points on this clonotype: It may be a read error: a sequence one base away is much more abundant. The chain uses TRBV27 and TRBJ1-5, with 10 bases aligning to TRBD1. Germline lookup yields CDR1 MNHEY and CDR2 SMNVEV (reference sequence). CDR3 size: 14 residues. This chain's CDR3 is CASGDRGRNQPRHF. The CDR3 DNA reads TGTGCCAGTGGGGACAGGGGCAGGAATCAGCCCCGGCATTTT.

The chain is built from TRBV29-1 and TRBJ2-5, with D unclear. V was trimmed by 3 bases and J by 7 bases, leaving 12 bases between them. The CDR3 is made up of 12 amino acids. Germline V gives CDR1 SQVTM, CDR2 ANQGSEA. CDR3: CSVDEQFGTQYF. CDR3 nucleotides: TGCAGCGTTGATGAGCAATTCGGGACCCAGTACTTC.

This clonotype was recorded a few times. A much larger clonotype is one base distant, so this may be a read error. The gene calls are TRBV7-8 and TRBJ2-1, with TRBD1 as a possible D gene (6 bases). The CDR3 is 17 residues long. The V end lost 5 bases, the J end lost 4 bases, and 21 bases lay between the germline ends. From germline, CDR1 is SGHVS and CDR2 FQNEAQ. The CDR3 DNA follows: TGTGCCAGCAGCCATCCTTTGACAGGTTATTTTTACAATGAGCAGTTCTTC. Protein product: CASSHPLTGYFYNEQFF.

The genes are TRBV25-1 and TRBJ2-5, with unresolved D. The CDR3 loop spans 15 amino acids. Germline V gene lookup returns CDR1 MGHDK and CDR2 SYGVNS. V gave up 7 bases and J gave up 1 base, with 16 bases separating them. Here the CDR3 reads CASIARAPPQETQYF. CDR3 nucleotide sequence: TGTGCCAGCATTGCGCGCGCCCCCCCCCAAGAGACCCAGTACTTC.

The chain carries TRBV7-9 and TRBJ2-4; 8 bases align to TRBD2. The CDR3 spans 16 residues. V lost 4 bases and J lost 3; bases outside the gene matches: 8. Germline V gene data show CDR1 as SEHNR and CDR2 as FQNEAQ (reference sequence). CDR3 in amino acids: CASSSPGGLVKNIQYF. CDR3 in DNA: TGTGCCAGCAGCTCGCCGGGAGGGCTAGTCAAAAACATTCAGTACTTC. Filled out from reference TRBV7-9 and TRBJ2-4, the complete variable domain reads DTGVSQNPRHKITKRGQNVTFRCDPISEHNRLYWYRQTLGQGPEFLTYFQNEAQLEKSRLLSDRFSAERPKGSFSTLEIQRTEQGDSAMYLCASSSPGGLVKNIQYFGAGTRLSVL.

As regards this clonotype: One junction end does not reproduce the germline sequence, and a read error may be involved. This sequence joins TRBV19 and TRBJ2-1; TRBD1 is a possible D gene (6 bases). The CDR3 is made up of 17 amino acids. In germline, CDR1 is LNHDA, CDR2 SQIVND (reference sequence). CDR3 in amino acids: CASSIPWGQPSYNEQLF. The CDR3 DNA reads TGTGCCAGTAGTATCCCGTGGGGGCAGCCCTCCTACAATGAGCAGCTCTTC.

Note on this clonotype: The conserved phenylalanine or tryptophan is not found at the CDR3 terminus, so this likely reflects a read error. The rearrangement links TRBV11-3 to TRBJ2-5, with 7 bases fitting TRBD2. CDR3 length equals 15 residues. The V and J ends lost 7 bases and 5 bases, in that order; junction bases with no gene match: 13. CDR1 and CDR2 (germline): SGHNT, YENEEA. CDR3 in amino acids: CASMDSPSAGETQYL. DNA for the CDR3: TGTGCCAGCATGGATAGCCCCTCAGCGGGGGAGACCCAGTACTTA.

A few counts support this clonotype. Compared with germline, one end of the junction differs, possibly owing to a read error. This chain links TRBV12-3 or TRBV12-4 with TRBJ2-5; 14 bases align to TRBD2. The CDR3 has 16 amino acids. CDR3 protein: CASSSTSGRGGEAQYF. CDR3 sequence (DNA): TGTGCCAGCAGTTCGACTAGCGGGAGGGGGGGAGAGGCCCAGTACTTC.

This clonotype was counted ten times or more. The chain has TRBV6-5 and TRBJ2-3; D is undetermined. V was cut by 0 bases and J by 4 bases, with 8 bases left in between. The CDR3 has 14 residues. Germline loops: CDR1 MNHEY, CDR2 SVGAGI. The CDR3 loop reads CASSYSTWADTQYF. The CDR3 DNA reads TGTGCCAGCAGTTACTCGACTTGGGCAGATACGCAGTATTTT.